This T cell receptor beta chain was documented in a study of shared clonotypes between healthy human individuals. The assay was immunoSEQ multiplex PCR, and TCRdb's table has in-frame clones only and misses some. The sample lists around 1.4 million clones; approximately 98.5% were seen once. There are 15 residues in the CDR3. In germline, CDR1 is MNHEY, CDR2 SVGAGI. V gave up 6 bases and J gave up 4 bases; unmatched junction bases: 11. This clonotype was sampled from a man aged 25-45 years in good health. Sequencing was done on a sample of naive CD4+ T cells sorted from blood. Subset in this sample: CD45RA+ positively selected. This chain joins TRBV6-5 and TRBJ1-2; TRBD1 aligns across 7 bases. The CDR3, as DNA: TGTGCCAGCAGGGAGACAGGGACGGCAGCCTATGGCTACACCTTC. Its protein product is CASRETGTAAYGYTF.